The table lists the clone carrying this T cell receptor beta chain with many counts. Its antigen is unidentified. Germline V gene sequence: CDR1 LNHNV, CDR2 YYDKDF (reference sequence). The CDR3 length is 12 residues. Between the trimmed V and J ends, which lost 0 bases and 8 bases, there was a span of 6 bases. The data originate from a study of T cell repertoires in cytomegalovirus infection. The overall study: Public TCR beta signatures provided an indication of both CMV infection and a matching HLA type. Whole-study findings and limits: HLA-C-restricted TCR beta clonotypes specific for CMV led the ex vivo response. There were carriers of CMV plus the relevant HLA, and cumulative public TCR beta family frequency identified them.

TCRdb re-called the reads with MiXCR, one entry per CDR3 protein. The sample lists 150,000 to 200,000 distinct CDR3 sequences; under 25% were seen once. This clonotype was obtained from a human donor in good health (CMV status not recorded). Some clones in this sample may be carry-over from other donors' samples. V usage is TRBV15 and J usage is TRBJ2-3, with D tentatively TRBD1 (5 bases). The sample taken for sequencing was PBMCs. In DNA form, the CDR3 reads TGTGCCACCAGCAGAGATCAGGGTACGCAGTATTTT. Amino acids: CATSRDQGTQYF.